This is a list of T cell receptor beta chains from one sample in a study of blood T cells in healthy people across ages. One entry per CDR3 protein, called by TCRdb with MiXCR from the 5' RACE reads. Of fewer than 900,000 distinct CDR3 sequences listed, around 46% are singletons. The sequencing sample was made of blood. These receptor sequences come from a woman in her sixties or seventies in good health. CDR3s include the opening cysteine and the closing phenylalanine or tryptophan.

CASSASGESYNEQFF | TRBJ2-1 | 15 | TRBV9
CASSQDSDQPQHF | TRBJ1-5 | 13 | TRBV4-2
CASSAAVTDTQYF | TRBJ2-3 | 13 | TRBV13
CASSGTPGETQYF | TRBJ2-5 | 13 | TRBV10-2
CASSEGSGVADTQYF | TRBJ2-3 | 15 | TRBV6-1
CASSSLGTEANEQFF | TRBJ2-1 | 15 | TRBV7-3
CASSLREAGEYNEQFF | TRBJ2-1 | 16 | TRBV3-1
CSVGKGGEQYF | TRBJ2-5 | 11 | TRBV29-1
CSAFTSGRGTDTQYF | TRBJ2-3 | 15 | TRBV20-1
CASSPAGGNLHEQYF | TRBJ2-7 | 15 | TRBV5-4
CASSPGPSSLHF | TRBJ1-6 | 12 | TRBV5-6
CSARDGGLAGVGETQYF | TRBJ2-5 | 17 | TRBV20-1
CASSQDGSTDTQYF | TRBJ2-3 | 14 | TRBV4-2
CSAKSGSGNEQFF | TRBJ2-1 | 13 | TRBV20-1